These T cell receptor beta chains were read from a single sample in a study of cytomegalovirus exposure and HLA in healthy donors. TCRdb keeps only in-frame clones here, not all; method: immunoSEQ multiplex PCR. This table has 100,000 to 150,000 clones, 80% to 90% appearing once. Sequenced input: PBMCs. These TCRs come from a woman in her late teens or twenties in good health and CMV-seronegative. The CDR3 runs from the conserved cysteine through the conserved F or W. A D gene is named only where the DNA matches it firmly. Clone size, where shown, is once, few, many, or a class for clones that have expanded.

DNA: TGTGCCAGCAGCCAAGATTCGTGGGGGCGCGGTACAGATACGCAGTATTTT
CDR3: CASSQDSWGRGTDTQYF
size: .
V: TRBV4-2
D: .
J: TRBJ2-3

DNA: TGTGCCAGCAGCGCACAAGGACTAGCGGGGGACGCGCAGTATTTT
CDR3: CASSAQGLAGDAQYF
size: .
V: TRBV9
D: TRBD2
J: TRBJ2-3

DNA: TGTGCCAGCAGCGTAGGGTCGACAGGGAATTCACCCCTCCACTTT
CDR3: CASSVGSTGNSPLHF
size: .
V: TRBV9
D: TRBD1
J: TRBJ1-6

DNA: TGTGCCAGCAGTTACAGTCGGGAGGCCGGAGATACGCAGTATTTT
CDR3: CASSYSREAGDTQYF
size: few
V: TRBV25-1
D: TRBD2
J: TRBJ2-3

DNA: TGTGCCAGCAGCTCCGAGACAGGGTGGTCAGATACGCAGTATTTT
CDR3: CASSSETGWSDTQYF
size: .
V: TRBV5-6
D: TRBD1
J: TRBJ2-3

DNA: TGTGCCAGCTTTAGCGGGGGGGCCGGGTCCAGCTCCTACAATGAGCAGTTCTTC
CDR3: CASFSGGAGSSSYNEQFF
size: .
V: TRBV5-4
D: TRBD2
J: TRBJ2-1

DNA: TGTGCCAGCAGTGGACAGGGTTTATGGTCACCCCTCCACTTT
CDR3: CASSGQGLWSPLHF
size: .
V: TRBV2
D: TRBD1
J: TRBJ1-6

DNA: TGTGCCAGCAGCAGGGACAGGGGTGTCTATGGCTACACCTTC
CDR3: CASSRDRGVYGYTF
size: .
V: TRBV7-8
D: TRBD1
J: TRBJ1-2

DNA: TGTGCCAGCAGCTTAGTGGGCGGGACAGAACTGTTTTTT
CDR3: CASSLVGGTELFF
size: .
V: TRBV11-3
D: TRBD1
J: TRBJ1-4

DNA: TGTGCCAGCAGCATCAGGACAGGGAGGAATTCACCCCTCCACTTT
CDR3: CASSIRTGRNSPLHF
size: .
V: TRBV13
D: TRBD1
J: TRBJ1-6

DNA: TGTGCCAGCAGTGAAAGGGGAAACAGGGCCTACGAGCAGTACTTC
CDR3: CASSERGNRAYEQYF
size: .
V: TRBV6-1
D: .
J: TRBJ2-7

DNA: TGTGCCAGCATTGGACAGACCTTTTCTTACGAGCAGTACTTC
CDR3: CASIGQTFSYEQYF
size: .
V: TRBV2
D: .
J: TRBJ2-7

DNA: TGTGCCAGCAGTTCCCGTCTAAAGACAGGGGGCCCCTACAATGAGCAGTTCTTC
CDR3: CASSSRLKTGGPYNEQFF
size: .
V: TRBV27
D: TRBD1
J: TRBJ2-1

DNA: TGTGCCAGCAGGTCCCTACGTCGGGGGAGACCTCCCGGAGGAAACACCATATATTTT
CDR3: CASRSLRRGRPPGGNTIYF
size: once
V: TRBV11-2
D: .
J: TRBJ1-3

DNA: TGCGCCAGCACAGGAGGGGATTTCAATGAGCAGTTCTTC
CDR3: CASTGGDFNEQFF
size: .
V: TRBV5-1
D: .
J: TRBJ2-1

DNA: TGTGCCAGCAGTGAGGGGCTGACCTCCTACACCGGGGAGCTGTTTTTT
CDR3: CASSEGLTSYTGELFF
size: .
V: TRBV2
D: .
J: TRBJ2-2